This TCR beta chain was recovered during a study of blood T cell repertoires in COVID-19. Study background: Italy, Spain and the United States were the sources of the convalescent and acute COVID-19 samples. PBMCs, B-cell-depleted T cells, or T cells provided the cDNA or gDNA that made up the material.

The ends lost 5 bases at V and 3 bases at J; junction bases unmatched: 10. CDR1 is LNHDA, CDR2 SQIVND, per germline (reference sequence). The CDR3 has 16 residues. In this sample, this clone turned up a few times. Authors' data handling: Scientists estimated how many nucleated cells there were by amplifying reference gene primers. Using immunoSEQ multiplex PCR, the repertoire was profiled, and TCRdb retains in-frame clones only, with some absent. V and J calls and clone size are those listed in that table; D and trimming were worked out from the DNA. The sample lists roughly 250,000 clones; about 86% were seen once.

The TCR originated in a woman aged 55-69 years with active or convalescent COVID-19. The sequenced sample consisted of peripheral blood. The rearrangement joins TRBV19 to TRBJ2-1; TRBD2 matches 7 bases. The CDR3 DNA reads TGTGCCAGTAGTCCCAGGACGGCGGGGGTCTACAATGAGCAGTTCTTC. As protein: CASSPRTAGVYNEQFF.